The entry that follows covers one T cell receptor beta chain sequence. This CDR3 has 12 residues. Germline CDR1 is SNHLY and CDR2 is FYNNEI. The data are from a study of blood T cells in healthy people across ages. With a J-beta primer mix and a sample-barcoded 5' primer, a second PCR ran about 7 to 12 cycles. One entry per CDR3 protein, called by TCRdb with MiXCR from the 5' RACE reads. The sample includes about 1.4 million distinct CDR3 sequences, almost 60% of them seen just once. This chain connects TRBV2 to TRBJ2-7, with a possible D match to TRBD2 (6 bases). The tail of the sequence fits TRBJ2-5 better, so the J call may be wrong. The clonotype was recovered from a man younger than 35 in good health. Sequencing used blood. The CDR3 loop is CASMGGEETQYF. The CDR3, as DNA: TGTGCCAGCATGGGCGGGGAAGAGACCCAGTACTTC.